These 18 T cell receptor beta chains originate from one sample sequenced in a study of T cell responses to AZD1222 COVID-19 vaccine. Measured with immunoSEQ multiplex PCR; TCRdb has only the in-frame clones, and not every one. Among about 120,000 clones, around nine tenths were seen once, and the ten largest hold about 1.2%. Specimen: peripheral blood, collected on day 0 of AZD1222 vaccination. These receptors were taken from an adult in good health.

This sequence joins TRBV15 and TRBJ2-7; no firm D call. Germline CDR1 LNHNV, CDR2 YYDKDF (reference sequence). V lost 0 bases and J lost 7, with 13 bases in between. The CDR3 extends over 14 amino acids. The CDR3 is CATSRDRVLMEQYF. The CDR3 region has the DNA TGTGCCACCAGCAGAGATCGGGTGCTTATGGAGCAGTACTTC.

This CDR3 is CASSPFAGDTEAFF. The CDR3 DNA follows: TGTGCCAGCTCACCATTCGCGGGGGACACTGAAGCTTTCTTT. V and J are TRBV18 and TRBJ1-1; a possible D gene is TRBD1 (5 bases). Deletions cut 2 bases from V and 3 bases from J, with 10 bases between. The germline CDR1 and CDR2 sequences are KGHSH and LQKENI. The CDR3 has 14 residues.

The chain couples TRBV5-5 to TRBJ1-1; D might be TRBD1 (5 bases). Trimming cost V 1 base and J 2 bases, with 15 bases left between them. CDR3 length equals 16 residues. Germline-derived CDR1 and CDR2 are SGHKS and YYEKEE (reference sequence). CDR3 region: CASSLLYQGLNTEAFF. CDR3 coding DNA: TGTGCCAGCAGCTTGCTCTATCAGGGCCTAAACACTGAAGCTTTCTTT.

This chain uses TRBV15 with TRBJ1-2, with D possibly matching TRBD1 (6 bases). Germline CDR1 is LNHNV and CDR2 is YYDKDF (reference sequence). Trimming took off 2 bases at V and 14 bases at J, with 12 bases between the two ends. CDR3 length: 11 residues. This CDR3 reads CATSRLDRPTF. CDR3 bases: TGTGCCACCAGCAGATTGGACAGACCTACCTTC.

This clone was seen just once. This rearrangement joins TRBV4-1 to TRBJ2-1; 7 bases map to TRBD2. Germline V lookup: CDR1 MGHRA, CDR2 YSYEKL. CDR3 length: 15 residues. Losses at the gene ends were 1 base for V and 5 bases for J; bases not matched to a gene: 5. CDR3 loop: CASSQGSGLNNEQFF. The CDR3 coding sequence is TGCGCCAGCAGCCAAGGTAGCGGGCTCAACAATGAGCAGTTCTTC.

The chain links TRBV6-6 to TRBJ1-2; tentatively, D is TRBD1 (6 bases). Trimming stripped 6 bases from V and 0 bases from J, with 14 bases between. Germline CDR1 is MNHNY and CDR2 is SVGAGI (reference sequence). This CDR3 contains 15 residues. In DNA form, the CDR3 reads TGTGCCAGCAGCCTCACAGGGTATGCTAACTATGGCTACACCTTC. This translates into CASSLTGYANYGYTF.

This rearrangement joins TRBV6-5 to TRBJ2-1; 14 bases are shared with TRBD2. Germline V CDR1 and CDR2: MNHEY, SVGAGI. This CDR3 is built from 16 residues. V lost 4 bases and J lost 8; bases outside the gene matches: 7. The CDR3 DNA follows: TGTGCCAGCAGTTCCCGACTAGCGGGGGGGCCGGATGAGCAGTTCTTC. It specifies CASSSRLAGGPDEQFF.

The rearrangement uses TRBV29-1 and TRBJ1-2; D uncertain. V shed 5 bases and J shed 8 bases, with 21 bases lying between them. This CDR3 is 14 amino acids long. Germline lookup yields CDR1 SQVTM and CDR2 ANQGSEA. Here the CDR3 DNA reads TGCAGCGTTTCATCCTCGGGCCCCCGCTGGGGCTACACCTTC. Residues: CSVSSSGPRWGYTF.

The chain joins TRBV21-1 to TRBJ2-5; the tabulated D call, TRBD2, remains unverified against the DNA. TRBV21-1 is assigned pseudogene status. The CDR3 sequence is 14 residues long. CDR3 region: CASKTSGGAETQYF. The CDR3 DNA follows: TGTGCCAGCAAGACTAGCGGGGGGGCTGAGACCCAGTACTTC.

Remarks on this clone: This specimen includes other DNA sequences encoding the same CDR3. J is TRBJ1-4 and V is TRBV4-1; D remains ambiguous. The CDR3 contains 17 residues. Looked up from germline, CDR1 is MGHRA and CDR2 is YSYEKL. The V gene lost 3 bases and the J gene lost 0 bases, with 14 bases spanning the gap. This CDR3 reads CASSQLDLVATNEKLFF. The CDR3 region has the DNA TGCGCCAGCAGCCAGCTGGATTTAGTTGCAACTAATGAAAAACTGTTTTTT.

This chain's CDR3 is CASSQDDLNNYGYTF. Written as DNA, the CDR3 is TGTGCCAGCAGCCAAGATGACCTCAATAACTATGGCTACACCTTC. The J gene is TRBJ1-2, the V gene TRBV4-2, with D unresolved. This CDR3 region has 15 residues. Germline CDR1 reads LGHNA; CDR2 reads YNFKEQ. V shed 0 bases and J shed 1 base, with 9 bases lying between them.

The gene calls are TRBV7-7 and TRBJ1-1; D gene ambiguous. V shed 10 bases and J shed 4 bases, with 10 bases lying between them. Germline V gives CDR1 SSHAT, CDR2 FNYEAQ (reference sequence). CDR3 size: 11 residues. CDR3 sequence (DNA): TGTGCCACTGCACATGGCACTGAAGCTTTCTTT. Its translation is CATAHGTEAFF. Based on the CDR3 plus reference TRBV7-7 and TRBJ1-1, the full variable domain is GAGVSQSPRYKVTKRGQDVTLRCDPISSHATLYWYQQALGQGPEFLTYFNYEAQPDKSGLPSDRFSAERPEGSISTLTIQRTEQRDSAMYRCATAHGTEAFFGQGTRLTVV.

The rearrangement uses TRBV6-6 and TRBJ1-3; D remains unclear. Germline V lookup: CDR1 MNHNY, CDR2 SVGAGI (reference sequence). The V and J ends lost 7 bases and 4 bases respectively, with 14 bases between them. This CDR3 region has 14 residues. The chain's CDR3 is CASTSTRSGNTIYF. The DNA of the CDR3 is TGTGCCAGCACCTCCACGCGGTCCGGAAACACCATATATTTT.

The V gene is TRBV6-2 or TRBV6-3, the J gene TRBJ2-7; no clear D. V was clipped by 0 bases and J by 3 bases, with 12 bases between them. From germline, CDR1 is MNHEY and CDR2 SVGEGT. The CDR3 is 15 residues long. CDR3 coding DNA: TGTGCCAGCAGTTACTCGGGAAATACTGTCTACGAGCAGTACTTC. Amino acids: CASSYSGNTVYEQYF.

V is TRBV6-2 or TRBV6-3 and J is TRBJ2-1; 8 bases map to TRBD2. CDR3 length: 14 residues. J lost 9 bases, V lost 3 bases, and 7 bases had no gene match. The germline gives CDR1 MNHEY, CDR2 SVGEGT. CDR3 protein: CASSYSAGVFEQFF. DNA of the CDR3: TGTGCCAGCAGTTATTCAGCGGGGGTTTTTGAGCAGTTCTTC.

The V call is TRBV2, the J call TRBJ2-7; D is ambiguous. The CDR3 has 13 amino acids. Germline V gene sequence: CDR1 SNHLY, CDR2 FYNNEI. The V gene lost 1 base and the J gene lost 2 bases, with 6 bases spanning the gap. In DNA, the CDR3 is TGTGCCAGCAGTGAAGGCCAGACCTACGAGCAGTACTTC. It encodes CASSEGQTYEQYF. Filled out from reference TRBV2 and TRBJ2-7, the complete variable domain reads EPEVTQTPSHQVTQMGQEVILRCVPISNHLYFYWYRQILGQKVEFLVSFYNNEISEKSEIFDDQFSVERPDGSNFTLKIRSTKLEDSAMYFCASSEGQTYEQYFGPGTRLTVT.

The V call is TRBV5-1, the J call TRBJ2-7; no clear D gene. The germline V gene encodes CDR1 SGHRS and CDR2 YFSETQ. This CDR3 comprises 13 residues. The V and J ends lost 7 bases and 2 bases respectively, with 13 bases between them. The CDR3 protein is CASGPRGPYEQYF. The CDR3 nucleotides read TGCGCCAGCGGGCCTCGCGGACCCTACGAGCAGTACTTC.

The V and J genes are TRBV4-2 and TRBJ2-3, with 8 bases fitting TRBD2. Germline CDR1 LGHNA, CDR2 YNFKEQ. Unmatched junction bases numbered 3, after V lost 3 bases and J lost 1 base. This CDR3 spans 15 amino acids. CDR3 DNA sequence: TGTGCCAGCAGCCATTCCGGGGGGGGCACAGATACGCAGTATTTT. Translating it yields CASSHSGGGTDTQYF.